This T cell receptor (beta chain) was captured in a study of graft-versus-host responses after intestinal transplantation. With regard to this clone: Its target is not known.

Germline CDR1 is MGHRA and CDR2 is YSYEKL. The ends lost 7 bases at V and 6 bases at J; junction bases unmatched: 5. CDR3 size: 13 residues. Here immunoSEQ multiplex PCR was the method, and the copy in TCRdb shows in-frame clones only, minus some. The data contain approximately 90,000 clones, around 89% of them seen just once; the ten biggest clones take up more than 0.25%. This rearrangement joins TRBV4-1 to TRBJ1-1; 10 nucleotides match TRBD1. The sample in question was unstimulated CD4+ T cells sorted from spleen or lymph node cells, obtained before transplant. The receptor was isolated from a human donor who was the organ donor for an intestinal transplant. CDR3 sequence (DNA): TGCGCCAGCACCAGGGACAGGGGTTCTGAAGCTTTCTTT. Protein sequence: CASTRDRGSEAFF.